This is a list of T cell receptor beta chains from one sample in a study of blood T cell repertoires in COVID-19. Libraries were prepared by immunoSEQ multiplex PCR; TCRdb keeps only in-frame clonotypes and omits some of them. This table has roughly 250,000 clones, approximately 91% appearing once. The sample was peripheral blood. Source of these receptors: a woman aged 40 to 55 who had recovered from COVID-19. The CDR3 runs from the conserved cysteine through the conserved F or W. The D gene is left open where the match is weak. Only part of the rows carry a size: once, few, many, or a class if the clone is expanded.

J gene	D gene	clone size	V gene	CDR3 protein	CDR3 DNA
TRBJ2-1	TRBD1	-	TRBV19	CASSLGQGRNEQFF	TGTGCCAGTAGCTTGGGACAGGGACGCAATGAGCAGTTCTTC
TRBJ1-2	-	-	TRBV19	CASSIGAVYGYTF	TGTGCCAGTAGTATCGGAGCCGTCTATGGCTACACCTTC
TRBJ1-5	TRBD1	-	TRBV6-6	CASSSLQGSQPQHF	TGTGCCAGCAGTTCCCTACAGGGGAGCCAGCCCCAGCATTTT
TRBJ2-4	TRBD1	-	TRBV4-3	CASSQVGQGAFSKNIQYF	TGCGCCAGCAGCCAAGTCGGACAGGGGGCTTTCTCCAAAAACATTCAGTACTTC
TRBJ1-6	-	-	TRBV2	CASSVTGLNSPLHF	TGTGCCAGCAGTGTAACAGGGCTGAATTCACCCCTCCACTTT
TRBJ2-3	TRBD1	-	TRBV4-3	CASSPVGQKTDTQYF	TGCGCCAGCAGCCCCGTGGGACAGAAAACCGATACGCAGTATTTT
TRBJ1-2	TRBD1	-	TRBV28	CASFEGAGGPYGYTF	TGTGCCAGCTTCGAAGGGGCAGGGGGCCCCTATGGCTACACCTTC
TRBJ2-1	-	-	TRBV2	CASSGAGAQFF	TGTGCCAGCAGTGGAGCGGGCGCGCAGTTCTTC
TRBJ1-3	TRBD1	-	TRBV18	CASSPGQASGNTIYF	TGTGCCAGCTCACCTGGACAGGCCTCTGGAAACACCATATATTTT
TRBJ1-2	-	-	TRBV18	CASSPQGDGSGYTF	TGTGCCAGCTCACCACAAGGGGACGGGAGTGGCTACACCTTC
TRBJ2-1	TRBD1	-	TRBV7-8	CASSLAGTAEQFF	TGTGCCAGCAGCTTAGCTGGGACAGCAGAGCAGTTCTTC
TRBJ1-4	TRBD1	-	TRBV11-1	CASSARDRTSNEKLFF	TGTGCCAGCAGCGCTAGGGACAGGACTTCTAATGAAAAACTGTTTTTT
TRBJ2-5	TRBD1	-	TRBV5-6	CASSFFTGGKETQYF	TGTGCCAGCAGCTTTTTTACAGGGGGCAAAGAGACCCAGTACTTC
TRBJ2-5	TRBD1	-	TRBV5-1	CASSLGPGTGLQETQYF	TGCGCCAGCAGCTTGGGGCCCGGGACAGGCCTTCAAGAGACCCAGTACTTC
TRBJ2-3	TRBD1	-	TRBV7-2	CASSLRGLTTDTQYF	TGTGCCAGCAGCTTAAGGGGGCTAACCACAGATACGCAGTATTTT
TRBJ2-7	-	-	TRBV14	CASSQGTRRYEQYF	TGTGCCAGCAGCCAGGGGACACGGAGGTACGAGCAGTACTTC
TRBJ2-1	-	-	TRBV19	CASRAGKGGTYNEQFF	TGTGCCAGCCGGGCCGGTAAAGGGGGTACTTACAATGAGCAGTTCTTC
TRBJ2-7	TRBD2	few	TRBV9	CASSVDLAGGREQYF	TGTGCCAGCAGCGTAGATCTAGCGGGGGGACGGGAGCAGTACTTC
TRBJ1-4	-	-	TRBV28	CASTGNEKLFF	TGTGCCAGCACGGGTAATGAAAAACTGTTTTTT
TRBJ1-4	-	-	TRBV7-8	CASSWAEHEGNEKLFF	TGTGCCAGCAGCTGGGCAGAGCATGAGGGTAATGAAAAACTGTTTTTT
TRBJ2-5	-	-	TRBV5-5	CASSLPSDEAQYF	TGTGCCAGCAGCTTGCCGTCGGATGAGGCCCAGTACTTC
TRBJ2-5	-	-	TRBV3-1/TRBV3-2	CASRVLKGGQETQYF	TGTGCCAGCAGAGTACTTAAGGGAGGCCAAGAGACCCAGTACTTC
TRBJ1-1	-	-	TRBV19	CASSRSPTGNTEAFF	TGTGCCAGTAGCCGATCCCCGACAGGTAACACTGAAGCTTTCTTT
TRBJ2-3	TRBD2	-	TRBV10-3	CAISEDSGTITDTQYF	TGTGCCATCAGTGAAGATAGCGGGACAATCACAGATACGCAGTATTTT
TRBJ2-3	TRBD2	-	TRBV7-2	CASSLITSALADTQYF	TGTGCCAGCAGCTTAATAACTAGCGCGCTTGCAGATACGCAGTATTTT
TRBJ1-1	-	many	TRBV19	CASSILGVLNTEAFF	TGTGCCAGTAGTATATTAGGGGTCCTGAACACTGAAGCTTTCTTT
TRBJ2-7	-	once	TRBV10-3	CAIRGNLQGTGEQYF	TGTGCCATCAGGGGGAACTTACAGGGAACGGGCGAGCAGTACTTC
TRBJ2-7	-	-	TRBV6-1	CASSEVQRFRGNEQYF	TGTGCCAGCAGTGAAGTTCAGAGGTTCAGGGGAAACGAGCAGTACTTC
TRBJ2-1	-	-	TRBV21-1	CASRAPGQGILWAPHNEQFF	TGTGCCAGCAGGGCCCCGGGACAGGGTATACTCTGGGCCCCGCACAATGAGCAGTTCTTC
TRBJ2-1	TRBD2	-	TRBV15	CATSRGTSGGGEQFF	TGTGCCACCAGCAGAGGGACTAGCGGGGGAGGTGAGCAGTTCTTC
TRBJ1-6	-	-	TRBV7-3	CASSTTGTPNSPLHF	TGTGCCAGCAGCACTACCGGGACTCCAAATTCACCCCTCCACTTT
TRBJ1-3	-	-	TRBV7-2	CASSWDGSPSGNTIYF	TGTGCCAGCAGCTGGGACGGGAGCCCCTCTGGAAACACCATATATTTT
TRBJ2-7	TRBD1	-	TRBV6-2/TRBV6-3	CASTPTGIPYEQYF	TGTGCCAGCACCCCGACAGGGATCCCCTACGAGCAGTACTTC
TRBJ1-2	-	-	TRBV29-1	CSVLGSRGEIYGYTF	TGCAGCGTTTTGGGTAGCCGGGGAGAAATATATGGCTACACCTTC
TRBJ1-6	-	-	TRBV6-5	CASSSAGVNNSPLHF	TGTGCCAGCAGTTCAGCGGGGGTTAATAATTCACCCCTCCACTTT
TRBJ2-2	TRBD1	once	TRBV19	CASSRQGSWAGELFF	TGTGCCAGTAGTAGACAGGGATCGTGGGCCGGGGAGCTGTTTTTT
TRBJ1-3	-	-	TRBV18	CASSPLPRQKTGNTIYF	TGTGCCAGCTCACCACTTCCCCGACAGAAAACTGGAAACACCATATATTTT
TRBJ2-1	-	-	TRBV6-2/TRBV6-3	CASSYLAIATGNEQFF	TGTGCCAGCAGTTACCTAGCGATAGCTACCGGCAATGAGCAGTTCTTC
TRBJ2-3	TRBD2	-	TRBV10-2	CASSDPNSGRRGGGTDTQYF	TGCGCCAGCAGTGACCCCAATAGCGGGAGACGTGGTGGGGGCACAGATACGCAGTATTTT
TRBJ2-1	TRBD1	-	TRBV5-1	CASSQQGAVYNEQFF	TGCGCCAGCAGCCAACAGGGGGCGGTTTACAATGAGCAGTTCTTC
TRBJ2-7	-	-	TRBV7-2	CASSLDNRAYEQYF	TGTGCCAGCAGCTTAGATAACAGGGCCTACGAGCAGTACTTC
TRBJ2-7	TRBD1	-	TRBV9	CASSVEGTGGTYEQYF	TGTGCCAGCAGCGTCGAAGGGACAGGGGGTACCTACGAGCAGTACTTC
TRBJ2-2	TRBD1	few	TRBV7-2	CASSLASGQGAPGELFF	TGTGCCAGCAGCTTAGCGTCGGGACAGGGGGCCCCCGGGGAGCTGTTTTTT
TRBJ1-2	-	-	TRBV6-5	CASSYPTVGENGYTF	TGTGCCAGCAGTTACCCCACTGTCGGAGAGAATGGCTACACCTTC
TRBJ2-3	-	-	TRBV29-1	CSVSRDSTDTQYF	TGCAGCGTTTCCCGGGACTCCACAGATACGCAGTATTTT
TRBJ1-6	-	-	TRBV9	CASTGGGNYNSPLHF	TGTGCCAGCACCGGCGGGGGGAACTATAATTCACCCCTCCACTTT
TRBJ2-5	-	-	TRBV5-8	CASSFGVHQETQYF	TGTGCCAGCAGCTTCGGGGTCCATCAAGAGACCCAGTACTTC
TRBJ2-5	-	-	TRBV2	CASGQQETQYF	TGTGCCAGCGGGCAGCAAGAGACCCAGTACTTC
TRBJ2-7	TRBD2	once	TRBV27	CASRKSRLAGTTSYEQYF	TGTGCCAGCAGGAAAAGTAGACTAGCGGGAACCACATCCTACGAGCAGTACTTC
TRBJ2-1	TRBD2	once	TRBV19	CASRRESFQNEQFF	TGTGCCAGTAGGCGGGAGAGTTTCCAAAATGAGCAGTTCTTC
TRBJ2-7	TRBD1	-	TRBV11-2	CASSLARQGYEQYF	TGTGCCAGCAGCTTAGCCCGACAGGGGTACGAGCAGTACTTC
TRBJ2-3	TRBD1	once	TRBV7-2	CASSPGGAGTDTQYF	TGTGCCAGCAGCCCAGGGGGCGCGGGCACAGATACGCAGTATTTT
TRBJ2-7	-	-	TRBV7-8	CASTPVAEHYEQYF	TGTGCCAGCACCCCCGTAGCGGAGCACTACGAGCAGTACTTC